These 6 T cell receptor beta chains were sequenced from one sample in a study of T cell responses to AZD1222 COVID-19 vaccine (dated by TCRdb to about 2021). Libraries came from the immunoSEQ multiplex PCR assay. Imported from immuneACCESS, the table was reduced by TCRdb to in-frame sequences with V and J called. These copies leave out some clones; in studies compared against another copy, an unresolved V gene accounts for under half, and the cause of the remainder is not known. The sample has 40,000 to 60,000 clones on record, around four fifths of them singletons. The ten top clones hold approximately 22% of the sample. The time point label on this specimen signifies: baseline before first vaccination. In light of the paper, this sample's treatment or condition label describes: meningococcal conjugate vaccine given as trial control. The specimen was peripheral blood, collected on day 0 of MenACWY control vaccination. These receptors were collected from an adult in good health.

The genes are TRBV5-4 and TRBJ2-3; 10 bases align to TRBD1. J was trimmed by 2 bases and V by 5 bases; bases with no gene match: 14. The V gene's germline CDR1 is SGHNT and CDR2 YYREEE (reference sequence). The CDR3 is made up of 18 amino acids. The chain's CDR3 is CASRRGQGGVIATDTQYF. As DNA, the CDR3 is TGTGCCAGCAGGCGCGGACAGGGGGGAGTTATTGCCACAGATACGCAGTATTTT.

This clone was picked up one time. The genes are TRBV30 and TRBJ1-5; tentative D call: TRBD1 (5 bases). From germline, CDR1 is GTSNPN and CDR2 SVGIG (reference sequence). Trimming removed 3 bases at V and 4 bases at J, with 10 bases between. The CDR3 runs 13 residues. CDR3 residues: CAWSGDGNQPQHF. In DNA, the CDR3 is TGTGCCTGGAGCGGGGACGGGAATCAGCCCCAGCATTTT.

The chain combines TRBV10-1 with TRBJ2-2; no clear D gene. V was trimmed by 10 bases and J by 2 bases, leaving 8 bases between them. The CDR3 is 12 amino acids. Germline V gene data show CDR1 as WNHNN and CDR2 as SYGVQD (reference sequence). CDR3 DNA sequence: TGCGCCACCTCGGACAACACCGGGGAGCTGTTTTTT. Protein: CATSDNTGELFF.

The chain couples TRBV7-2 to TRBJ2-3, with D maybe TRBD1 (6 bases). This CDR3 region has 14 residues. CDR1 and CDR2 (germline): SGHTA, FQGNSA. Trimming cost V 5 bases and J 1 base, with 10 bases left between them. The CDR3 nucleotides are TGTGCCAGCAGCCTGGGGGCCGGCACAGATACGCAGTATTTT. Amino acid sequence: CASSLGAGTDTQYF.

The genes are TRBV10-1 and TRBJ1-2; D remains unclear. This CDR3 is built from 13 residues. Germline CDR1 WNHNN, CDR2 SYGVQD (reference sequence). The ends were cut back, 3 bases at V and 4 bases at J, with 9 bases in the middle. The CDR3 is CASSDSAIYGYTF. DNA of the CDR3: TGCGCCAGCAGTGATTCGGCTATCTATGGCTACACCTTC.

The rearrangement links TRBV27 to TRBJ2-7; D gene uncertain. There are 14 residues in the CDR3. The V end was cut by 5 bases, the J end by 3 bases, with 14 bases between. Germline V gene lookup returns CDR1 MNHEY and CDR2 SMNVEV (reference sequence). The CDR3 DNA follows: TGTGCCAGCAGTCCTCGGACGGATAACTACGAGCAGTACTTC. Translated, it gives CASSPRTDNYEQYF.